The entry that follows covers one T cell receptor beta chain sequence. The specificity of this receptor is unknown. The input lacks base qualities; no much larger clone sits a single base away. The library relied on the immunoSEQ multiplex PCR assay. For the multiplex PCR, a mixture combining 60 forward primers for TCR Vbeta segments and 13 reverse primers for TCR Jbeta segments was used. Amplification of the CDR3 region of rearranged TCR beta genes was performed with a multiplex PCR assay on genomic DNA. Amplified TCR beta libraries were sequenced as 87-base-pair reads on the Illumina HiSeq System. As for the authors' bioinformatics: In a later analysis, around 80 million unique TCR beta chains were counted across the 500 to 700 repertoires, and approximately 9.9 million of these chains were shared by at least two donors. Raw reads were error-corrected and collapsed into unique sequences by a nearest-neighbor algorithm in which closely related sequences were merged to remove PCR and sequencing errors. V, D and J gene segments were assigned by aligning CDR3 sequences to IMGT reference sequences. For a sequence to be retained, a match of at least six nucleotides was required to both a V gene segment and a J gene segment. Rearrangements were called productive when the CDR3 lacked stop codons and stayed in frame with V and J; all others were non-productive. Following IMGT convention, CDR3 was defined as the stretch from the second conserved V-encoded cysteine up to the conserved J-encoded phenylalanine. The earlier analysis of some 550 of the donors excluded any sequence lacking an unambiguous match to a single V gene segment. In an earlier analysis of several hundred of the donors, a V segment was called functional when productive rearrangements were above 56.7%, and segregating when the standard deviation between donors exceeded 5%. A statistical classification framework was built for diagnosing cytomegalovirus status from the catalog of TCR beta chain sequences. A later analysis assigned V and J genes by comparing TCR nucleotide sequences with IMGT/GENE-DB human TR gene sequences. In a later analysis, CDR3 sequences and most-parsimonious VDJ recombination scenarios were assigned using the TCRdist pipeline. A later analysis defined each TCR beta chain by its CDR3 amino acid sequence plus V-gene family, and excluded reads lacking a unique V-gene family. A later analysis removed several hundred highly shared, low-generation-probability nucleotide sequences to deal with suspected cross-contamination and a sequencing artifact. A later analysis calculated a clonal expansion index for each public chain from normalized within-repertoire ranks of inferred template counts. In a later analysis, generation probabilities were computed using a VDJ recombination model fitted to out-of-frame rearrangements, and the results were checked against IGoR. In a later analysis, TCR-TCR, TCR-HLA and TCR-CMV co-occurrence was scored with hypergeometric tests, and a repertoire-size bias correction was applied to TCR pairs. To estimate false discovery rates, a later analysis permuted the HLA or CMV assignments 20 times. In a later analysis, co-occurring TCRs were grouped with DBSCAN, and TCRdist sequence similarity was added when clustering was performed within HLA-allele-positive subsets. Repertoires with fewer than 30,000 or more than 120,000 public chains, plus five repertoires with anomalous nucleotide sharing, were excluded from co-occurrence clustering. TCRdb's version of the immuneACCESS table is confined to in-frame rearrangements and falls short of the full clone set. An unresolved V gene accounts for under half of the shortfall where checked; the remainder is of unknown origin. V, J and clone size derive from that table, while D and trimming were established from the DNA sequence. Here the sample has a few hundred thousand clones; about 77% occur a single time. The top ten constitute approximately 1.9% of the sample.

The cohort was made up of approximately 670 healthy bone marrow donors. At the time of sampling, every cohort member was nominally healthy, though immune exposures that went unrecorded were likely present. The donor was CMV seronegative and was included in the group of hundreds of seronegative cohort members. A peripheral blood sample was collected from each donor, and TCR beta sequencing was performed on peripheral blood mononuclear cells. Genomic DNA was extracted from the blood cell samples with the Qiagen DNeasy Blood Extraction Kit. The sample originates from a study of cytomegalovirus exposure and HLA in healthy donors (dated by TCRdb to about 2017). In terms of the full investigation: According to an earlier analysis of around 600 of the donors, roughly 180 million T cells yielded roughly 110 million unique TCR beta sequences and about 300 Gb of sequence data. Roughly 320 gigabases of sequencing data and roughly 80 million unique TCR sequences made up an early release that covered about 640 HLA-typed donors. The genetic ancestry cluster associated with self-reported Caucasian donors included roughly four fifths of the roughly 400 genotyped donors. The study was designed to test whether signatures of past pathogen exposure could be identified by cataloging public T cell receptors. Using immunosequencing, the study profiled T cell repertoires from approximately 700 subjects and related those repertoires to cytomegalovirus serostatus. Besides the first cohort of roughly 660 subjects, a separate validation cohort made up of 120 different subjects was used. To predict cytomegalovirus infection status, the study brought together high-throughput TCR immunosequencing, statistical association of individual TCRs with disease status, and machine learning. To study patterns of TCR occurrence, a later analysis re-analyzed previously published TCR beta repertoires from 650 to 750 donors and added high-resolution HLA genotyping. Rather than drawing on any new phenotypic data, the later analysis identified candidate immune exposures from TCR beta sequences and the way those sequences occurred across donors. In an earlier analysis of about 590 of the donors, high-throughput TCR beta sequencing was used to judge whether each TCR beta V gene segment behaved as functional or pseudogenic. Donor age, sex, ethnicity and CMV serostatus were collected together with the repertoire data. A later genetic analysis used genome-wide SNP genotypes for about 65% of the roughly 670 donors, treating that subset as a discovery cohort. All discovery cohort repertoires had been generated using a single sequencing platform. Class I and class II HLA loci were covered by the typing at four-digit resolution. Typing coverage varied by locus: roughly 629-640 donors for A, B, C, DRB1 and DQB1; around 560 for DQA1; more than 600 for DPA1; roughly 450 for DPB1. Several DR-DQ haplotypes were handled as single units for association and clustering, since linkage in the cohort was strong. On average, around 200,000 unique TCR beta nucleotide sequences were sequenced per donor among a few hundred genotyped donors of the cohort, with around 19% of those sequences being non-productive. Overall study results and their limits: Across donors, most TCR sequences were observed very rarely, whereas some public TCRs were present in many individuals. Specific HLA alleles were associated with some 15,000 TCR beta sequences at a false discovery rate of 0.05 in a later analysis. In vitro tests confirmed that a few of the cytomegalovirus-associated TCR beta chains recognize cytomegalovirus antigens. In a later analysis, HLA-associated TCR beta chains were found to be more clonally expanded and to have lower generation probabilities than equally common non-associated chains. Correlated functional status among segregating V segments might reflect linkage disequilibrium, but an unknown experimental factor could not be ruled out. Because the 87-base-pair reads could not distinguish some IMGT-functional V segments, including TRBV6-2 and TRBV6-3, those segments were excluded. A later analysis reported that several top co-occurrence clusters appeared linked to parvovirus B19, influenza, CMV and Epstein-Barr virus. A later analysis found that most CMV-associated TCR beta chains appeared HLA-restricted, with HLA associations seemingly driven largely by CMV exposure. According to a later genetic analysis, donors in an Asian-associated ancestry cluster had fewer N-insertions in productive TCRs than the approximately 710-donor mean. In a later genetic analysis, a missense DCLRE1C variant was associated with V-gene and J-gene trimming of TCR beta chains, and the association was replicated in an independent cohort. Broadly in line with IMGT annotations, most TCR beta V segments showed up in productive rearrangements about 90% or about 30% of the time in an earlier analysis of a few hundred of the donors. In a later analysis, TCR association rates were found to vary across HLA loci, with the most associated TCRs seen for DRB1 alleles and the fewest for HLA-C alleles. When HLA alleles, especially DR and DQ, strongly co-occurred, TCR associations were difficult to assign to individual alleles. The sequencing pipeline was judged likely to have produced a cluster of highly shared sequence variants as a technical artifact. A total of roughly 160 TCR beta chains were listed by the study as associated with cytomegalovirus. Because counts were too low, some 17 rarely observed V segments, including chromosome 9 orphons, were left out of the earlier analysis of a few hundred of the donors. It was suggested by the authors that the approach could potentially be generalized to other disease states and immunological phenotypes. The only immune exposure information available for the cohort was CMV serostatus. A further reported finding was that TCR beta sequences accurately predicted the HLA-A and HLA-B alleles for most subjects in the first cohort. Because HLA typing was missing for some donors at each locus, association tests included only the typed subset. In this cohort, only TCR beta chains were sequenced, and detectable features were limited by the absence of alpha or paired-chain data. Cytomegalovirus status was reported to be diagnosed by the classifier with high specificity and sensitivity in both the original and validation cohorts. Roughly uniform sequencing depth across donors was assumed in presence/absence analyses, although this assumption may not hold.

V and J are trimmed by 0 bases and 3 bases, and the gene matches miss 4 bases of the junction. The CDR3 runs 15 residues from the cysteine to the phenylalanine. Solely the CDR3 DNA is kept, with 45 bases framed from the first base. The germline V gene encodes CDR1 SGHRS and CDR2 YFSETQ. Recombination joined TRBV5-1 with TRBJ2-7; 9 bases in the middle match TRBD1. The receptor was isolated from a woman in her thirties in good health and CMV-seronegative. The sequenced sample was PBMCs. The DNA sequence is as follows: TGCGCCAGCAGCTTGGACCCGGGACAGGGCTACGAGCAGTACTTC. It codes for CASSLDPGQGYEQYF.